Below, 14 T cell receptor beta chains from the same sample are listed, as sequenced in a study of blood T cell repertoires in COVID-19. Assay: immunoSEQ multiplex PCR; the TCRdb copy retains only in-frame clones and omits some. This table has approximately 360,000 clones, nearly 90% appearing once. The specimen sequenced was peripheral blood. The receptors shown here come from a man aged 18-30 years with active or convalescent COVID-19.

CDR3 sequence (DNA): TGTGCCACCAGCAGGCGATACCTCCCTGGGACAGCAGGGAGGACTGAAGCTTTCTTT. Protein sequence: CATSRRYLPGTAGRTEAFF. This rearrangement joins TRBV15 to TRBJ1-1; 7 nucleotides align to TRBD1. V trimming: 3 bases; J trimming: 5 bases; junction bases outside the gene matches: 21. Germline CDR1 and CDR2: LNHNV and YYDKDF (reference sequence). CDR3 size: 19 residues. Full variable domain (remainder filled in from reference TRBV15 and TRBJ1-1): DAMVIQNPRYQVTQFGKPVTLSCSQTLNHNVMYWYQQKSSQAPKLLFHYYDKDFNNEADTPDNFQSRRPNTSFCFLDIRSPGLGDTAMYLCATSRRYLPGTAGRTEAFFGQGTRLTVV.

The chain has TRBV5-1 and TRBJ2-3; TRBD2 aligns across 8 bases. This CDR3 spans 13 amino acids. The trim removed 8 bases at V and 0 bases at J, leaving 2 bases unmatched. Per germline, CDR1 SGHRS and CDR2 YFSETQ. The CDR3: CASKRGSTDTQYF. CDR3 coding DNA: TGCGCCAGTAAGCGGGGGAGCACAGATACGCAGTATTTT.

The chain carries TRBV27 and TRBJ2-1, with TRBD1 as a possible D gene (6 bases). The CDR3 has 15 amino acids. V was pared by 3 bases and J by 0 bases, with 9 bases between. In germline, CDR1 is MNHEY, CDR2 SMNVEV (reference sequence). CDR3 nucleotide sequence: TGTGCCAGCAGTTTCTGGACAGTCTCCTACAATGAGCAGTTCTTC. It specifies CASSFWTVSYNEQFF.

This chain connects TRBV24-1 to TRBJ2-7; the D gene is possibly TRBD2 (6 bases). Germline assignment: CDR1 KGHDR and CDR2 SFDVKD. This CDR3 is 16 amino acids long. V lost 3 bases to trimming and J lost 1 base, with 15 bases between them. The CDR3 DNA is TGTGCCACCAGTGATACCGGGAGTTCCGGGTCCTACGAGCAGTACTTC. This codes for CATSDTGSSGSYEQYF.

In this sample, this clone turned up a few times. V is TRBV7-8 and J is TRBJ1-2, with D possibly matching TRBD1 (6 bases). The germline CDR1 and CDR2 sequences are SGHVS and FQNEAQ. Between the trimmed V and J ends, which lost 7 bases and 2 bases, there was a span of 14 bases. The CDR3 extends over 14 amino acids. CDR3 amino acids: CASTKGGKNYGYTF. The CDR3 DNA reads TGTGCCAGCACCAAGGGGGGGAAGAACTATGGCTACACCTTC. Complete variable domain (other parts from reference TRBV7-8 and TRBJ1-2): GAGVSQSPRYKVAKRGQDVALRCDPISGHVSLFWYQQALGQGPEFLTYFQNEAQLDKSGLPSDRFFAERPEGSVSTLKIQRTQQEDSAVYLCASTKGGKNYGYTFGSGTRLTVV.

J is TRBJ1-2 and V is TRBV28; TRBD1 matches 11 bases. CDR3 length: 15 residues. In germline, CDR1 is MDHEN, CDR2 SYDVKM. Germline trimming cut 5 bases from V and 7 bases from J; bases unmatched to any gene: 9. CDR3 sequence: CASSPQDRGHGGYTF. CDR3 DNA: TGTGCCAGCAGTCCACAGGACAGGGGGCATGGTGGCTACACCTTC.

The chain combines TRBV29-1 with TRBJ2-7, with 9 nucleotides matching TRBD1. This CDR3 is built from 14 residues. The germline gives CDR1 SQVTM, CDR2 ANQGSEA. Trimming at V came to 5 bases and at J to 3 bases, leaving 8 bases not matched to a gene. CDR3 protein: CSVLGTGYDYEQYF. CDR3 in DNA: TGCAGCGTTCTTGGGACAGGGTATGACTACGAGCAGTACTTC.

The chain links TRBV18 to TRBJ1-1; 8 positions match TRBD1. Germline V gene lookup returns CDR1 KGHSH and CDR2 LQKENI. After removal of 3 bases from V and 9 bases from J, the junction contained 12 bases not matched to a gene. The CDR3 totals 15 residues. CDR3 in DNA: TGTGCCAGCTCACCCTTGGGACAGGAGAGACTTAAAGCTTTCTTT. The encoded protein is CASSPLGQERLKAFF. The full variable domain, its missing parts supplied by reference TRBV18 and TRBJ1-1, is NAGVMQNPRHLVRRRGQEARLRCSPMKGHSHVYWYRQLPEEGLKFMVYLQKENIIDESGMPKERFSAEFPKEGPSILRIQQVVRGDSAAYFCASSPLGQERLKAFFGQGTRLTVV.

This CDR3 is CASSLATSEKLFF. The CDR3 DNA sequence: TGTGCCAGCAGTTTAGCTACATCTGAAAAACTGTTTTTT. The gene calls are TRBV12-3 or TRBV12-4 and TRBJ1-4; the D is unclear. The CDR3 sequence is 13 residues long. V was cut by 0 bases and J by 7 bases, with 6 bases left in between.

This clone appeared once. The chain joins TRBV27 to TRBJ2-7; the D gene is possibly TRBD2 (6 bases). Per germline, CDR1 MNHEY and CDR2 SMNVEV (reference sequence). V lost 1 base to trimming and J lost 0 bases, with 16 bases between them. CDR3 length equals 17 residues. CDR3 sequence (DNA): TGTGCCAGCAGTTTATGGGGGGTCCCCGGGGTCTCCTACGAGCAGTACTTC. Its protein is CASSLWGVPGVSYEQYF.

V is TRBV5-6 and J is TRBJ1-6; TRBD1 agrees at 11 bases. V lost 0 bases and J lost 10; bases outside the gene matches: 3. The CDR3 consists of 15 residues. The germline CDR1 and CDR2 sequences are SGHDT and YYEEEE. This CDR3 is CASSLGTGGNSPLHF. Here the CDR3 DNA reads TGTGCCAGCAGCTTGGGGACAGGGGGCAACTCACCCCTCCACTTT.

The chain joins TRBV5-1 to TRBJ1-6; D uncertain. Trimming cost V 5 bases and J 13 bases, with 16 bases left between them. From germline, CDR1 is SGHRS and CDR2 YFSETQ. This CDR3 spans 13 amino acids. The DNA of the CDR3 is TGCGCCAGCAGGCTAGGGAATTCGGGGCCCCTCCACTTT. This sequence encodes CASRLGNSGPLHF.

The V and J genes are TRBV7-6 and TRBJ2-1, with 9 positions matching TRBD1. Losses at the gene ends were 5 bases for V and 7 bases for J; bases not matched to a gene: 9. Germline CDR1 reads SGHVS; CDR2 reads FNYEAQ. The CDR3 length is 15 residues. CDR3 DNA sequence: TGTGCCAGCAGCACGGGACAGGGATCTGGAAATGAGCAGTTCTTC. This codes for CASSTGQGSGNEQFF.

The genes are TRBV6-2 or TRBV6-3 and TRBJ2-3; TRBD1 matches 7 bases. Trimming at V came to 2 bases and at J to 2 bases, leaving 4 bases not matched to a gene. The CDR3 totals 15 residues. Germline CDR1 is MNHEY and CDR2 is SVGEGT. CDR3 loop: CASSYRGQPTDTQYF. CDR3 DNA: TGTGCCAGCAGTTACCGGGGACAGCCCACAGATACGCAGTATTTT.